This TCR beta chain emerged from a study of shared clonotypes between healthy human individuals. Study outcomes and limitations: The rarefaction results pointed to incomplete sorted-subset sequencing despite large depth. Naive CD4 clonotypes were shared across several donors at about 5%.

Original data processing: Junction-only immunoSEQ sequences carried no quality scores, so filtering differed. Generated by immunoSEQ multiplex PCR, the TCRdb table keeps only in-frame clones and is missing some. V and J calls plus clone size are reproduced from that table; the DNA served to infer D and trimming. The sample lists some 2 million clones, 90% to 95% occurring once. Germline lookup yields CDR1 MNHNS and CDR2 SASEGT. This CDR3 comprises 12 residues. Trimming took 8 bases from V and 2 from J, leaving 10 bases between them. Notes on this clone: Its antigen is not identified.

The chain couples TRBV6-1 to TRBJ2-7; weak D call: TRBD2 (5 bases). Sequencing was performed on naive CD4+ T cells sorted from blood. Subset described: CD45RA+ positively selected. The TCR originated in a man between 18 and 29 years old in good health. As DNA, the CDR3 is TGTGCCAGCGGGCAGGAGGCCTACGAGCAGTACTTC. Translating it yields CASGQEAYEQYF.